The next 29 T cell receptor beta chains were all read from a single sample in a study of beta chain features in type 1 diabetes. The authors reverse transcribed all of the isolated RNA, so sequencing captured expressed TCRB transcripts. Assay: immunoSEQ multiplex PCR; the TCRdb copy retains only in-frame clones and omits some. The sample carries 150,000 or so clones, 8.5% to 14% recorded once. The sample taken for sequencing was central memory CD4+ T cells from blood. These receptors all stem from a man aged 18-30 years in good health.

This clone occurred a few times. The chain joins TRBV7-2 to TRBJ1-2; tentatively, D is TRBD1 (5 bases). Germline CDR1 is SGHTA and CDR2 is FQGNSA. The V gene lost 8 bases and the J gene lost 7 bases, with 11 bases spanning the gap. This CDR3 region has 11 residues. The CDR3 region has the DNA TGTGCCAGCGGTACCGGGGCTGGCTACACCTTC. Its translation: CASGTGAGYTF.

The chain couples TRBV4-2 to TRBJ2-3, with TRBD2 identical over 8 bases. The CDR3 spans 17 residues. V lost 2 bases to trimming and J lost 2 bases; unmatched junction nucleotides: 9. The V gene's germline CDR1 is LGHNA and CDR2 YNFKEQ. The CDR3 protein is CASSQLRREALTDTQYF. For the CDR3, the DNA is TGTGCCAGCAGCCAATTACGGCGGGAGGCCCTCACAGATACGCAGTATTTT.

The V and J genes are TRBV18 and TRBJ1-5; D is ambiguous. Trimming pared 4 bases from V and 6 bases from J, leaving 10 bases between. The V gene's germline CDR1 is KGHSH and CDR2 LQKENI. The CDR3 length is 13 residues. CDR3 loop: CASSLAVIQPQHF. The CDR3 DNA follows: TGTGCCAGCTCACTGGCTGTGATTCAGCCCCAGCATTTT.

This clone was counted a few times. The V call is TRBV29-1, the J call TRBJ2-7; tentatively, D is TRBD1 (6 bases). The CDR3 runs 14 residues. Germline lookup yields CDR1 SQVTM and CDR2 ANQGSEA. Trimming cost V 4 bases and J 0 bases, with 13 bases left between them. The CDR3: CSVVQGQSSYEQYF. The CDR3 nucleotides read TGCAGCGTTGTACAGGGTCAGAGCTCCTACGAGCAGTACTTC.

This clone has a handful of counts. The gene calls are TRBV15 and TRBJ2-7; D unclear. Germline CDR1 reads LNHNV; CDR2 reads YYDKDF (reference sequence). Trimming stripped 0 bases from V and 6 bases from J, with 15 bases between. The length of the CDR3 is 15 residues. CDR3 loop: CATSRDRDPLSEQYF. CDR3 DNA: TGTGCCACCAGCAGAGATAGAGATCCCTTATCCGAGCAGTACTTC.

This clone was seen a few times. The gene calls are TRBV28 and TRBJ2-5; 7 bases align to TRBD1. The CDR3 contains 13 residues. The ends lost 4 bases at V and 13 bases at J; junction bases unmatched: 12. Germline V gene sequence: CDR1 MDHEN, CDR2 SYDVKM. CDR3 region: CASSSGQRSFMYF. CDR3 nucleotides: TGTGCCAGCAGTTCGGGACAGCGATCATTTATGTACTTC. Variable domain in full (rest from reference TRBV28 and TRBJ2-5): DVKVTQSSRYLVKRTGEKVFLECVQDMDHENMFWYRQDPGLGLRLIYFSYDVKMKEKGDIPEGYSVSREKKERFSLILESASTNQTSMYLCASSSGQRSFMYFGPGTRLLVL.

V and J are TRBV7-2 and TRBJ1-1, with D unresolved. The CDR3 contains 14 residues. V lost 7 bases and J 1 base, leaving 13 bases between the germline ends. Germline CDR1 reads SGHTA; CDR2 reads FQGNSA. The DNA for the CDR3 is TGTGCCAGCACTGGTGTGGTGGGGAACACTGAAGCTTTCTTT. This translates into CASTGVVGNTEAFF.

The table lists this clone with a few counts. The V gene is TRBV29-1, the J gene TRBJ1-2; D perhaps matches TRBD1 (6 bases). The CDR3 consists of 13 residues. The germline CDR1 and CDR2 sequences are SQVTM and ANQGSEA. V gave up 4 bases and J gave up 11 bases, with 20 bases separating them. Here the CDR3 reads CSVVGHQASVYTF. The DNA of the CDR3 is TGCAGCGTTGTGGGACACCAAGCCTCGGTATACACCTTC.

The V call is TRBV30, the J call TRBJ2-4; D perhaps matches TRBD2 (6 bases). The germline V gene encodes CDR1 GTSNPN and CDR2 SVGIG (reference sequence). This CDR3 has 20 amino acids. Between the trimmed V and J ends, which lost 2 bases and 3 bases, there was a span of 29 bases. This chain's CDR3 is CAWSPDSFRGTAVGKNIQYF. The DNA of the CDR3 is TGTGCCTGGAGTCCAGACTCGTTCCGCGGGACCGCGGTGGGCAAAAACATTCAGTACTTC.

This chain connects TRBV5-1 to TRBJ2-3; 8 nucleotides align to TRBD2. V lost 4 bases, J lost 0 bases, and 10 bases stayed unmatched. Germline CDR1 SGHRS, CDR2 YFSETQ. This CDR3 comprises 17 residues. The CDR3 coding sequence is TGCGCCAGCAGCATGGGACTAGTCACTACTAGCACAGATACGCAGTATTTT. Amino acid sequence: CASSMGLVTTSTDTQYF. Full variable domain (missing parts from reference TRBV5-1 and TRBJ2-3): KAGVTQTPRYLIKTRGQQVTLSCSPISGHRSVSWYQQTPGQGLQFLFEYFSETQRNKGNFPGRFSGRQFSNSRSEMNVSTLELGDSALYLCASSMGLVTTSTDTQYFGPGTRLTVL.

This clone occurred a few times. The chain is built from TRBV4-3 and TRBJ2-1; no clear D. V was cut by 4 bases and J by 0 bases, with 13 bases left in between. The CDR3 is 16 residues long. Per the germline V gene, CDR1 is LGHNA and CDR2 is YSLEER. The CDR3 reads CASSLNLISSYNEQFF. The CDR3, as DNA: TGCGCCAGCAGCCTCAACCTAATAAGCTCCTACAATGAGCAGTTCTTC.

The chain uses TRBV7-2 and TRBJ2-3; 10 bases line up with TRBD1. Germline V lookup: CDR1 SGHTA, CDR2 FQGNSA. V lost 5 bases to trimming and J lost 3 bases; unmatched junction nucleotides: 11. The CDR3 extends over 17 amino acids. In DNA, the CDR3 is TGTGCCAGCAGCCCCCAAAGTGGGGACAGGGGTACAGATACGCAGTATTTT. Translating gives CASSPQSGDRGTDTQYF.

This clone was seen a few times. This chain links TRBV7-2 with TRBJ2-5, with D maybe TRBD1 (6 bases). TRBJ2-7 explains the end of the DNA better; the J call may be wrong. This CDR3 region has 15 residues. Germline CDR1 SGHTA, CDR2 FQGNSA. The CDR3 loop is CASSSGQPGAYEQYF. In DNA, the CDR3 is TGTGCCAGCAGCTCAGGACAGCCCGGAGCCTACGAGCAGTACTTC.

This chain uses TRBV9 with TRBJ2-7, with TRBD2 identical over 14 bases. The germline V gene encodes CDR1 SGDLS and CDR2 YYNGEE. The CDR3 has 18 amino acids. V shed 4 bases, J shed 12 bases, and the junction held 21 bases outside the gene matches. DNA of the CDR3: TGTGCCAGCAGCCGAACGACAGGGACTAGCGGGAGAACGATGCCTCCGTACTTC. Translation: CASSRTTGTSGRTMPPYF.

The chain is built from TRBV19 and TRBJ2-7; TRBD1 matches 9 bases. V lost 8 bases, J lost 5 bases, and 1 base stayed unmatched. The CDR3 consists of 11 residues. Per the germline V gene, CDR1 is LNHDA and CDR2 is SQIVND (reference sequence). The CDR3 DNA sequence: TGTGCCAGTGGACAGGGGCACGAGCAGTACTTC. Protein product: CASGQGHEQYF. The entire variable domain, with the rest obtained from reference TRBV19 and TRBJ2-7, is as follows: DGGITQSPKYLFRKEGQNVTLSCEQNLNHDAMYWYRQDPGQGLRLIYYSQIVNDFQKGDIAEGYSVSREKKESFPLTVTSAQKNPTAFYLCASGQGHEQYFGPGTRLTVT.

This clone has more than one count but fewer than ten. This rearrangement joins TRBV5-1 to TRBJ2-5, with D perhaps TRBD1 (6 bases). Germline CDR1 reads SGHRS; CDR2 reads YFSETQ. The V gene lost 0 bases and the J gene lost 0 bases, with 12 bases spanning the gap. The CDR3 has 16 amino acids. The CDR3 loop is CASSLALGTNQETQYF. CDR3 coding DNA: TGCGCCAGCAGCTTGGCCTTGGGGACAAACCAAGAGACCCAGTACTTC. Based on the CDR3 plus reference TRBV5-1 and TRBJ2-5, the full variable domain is KAGVTQTPRYLIKTRGQQVTLSCSPISGHRSVSWYQQTPGQGLQFLFEYFSETQRNKGNFPGRFSGRQFSNSRSEMNVSTLELGDSALYLCASSLALGTNQETQYFGPGTRLLVL.

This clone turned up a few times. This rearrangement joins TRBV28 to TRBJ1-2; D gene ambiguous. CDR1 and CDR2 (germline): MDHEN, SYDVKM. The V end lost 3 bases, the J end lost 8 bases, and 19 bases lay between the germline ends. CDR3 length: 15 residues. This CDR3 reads CASSFSGPSPRGYTF. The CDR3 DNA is TGTGCCAGCAGTTTCTCTGGACCCTCTCCTAGGGGCTACACCTTC.

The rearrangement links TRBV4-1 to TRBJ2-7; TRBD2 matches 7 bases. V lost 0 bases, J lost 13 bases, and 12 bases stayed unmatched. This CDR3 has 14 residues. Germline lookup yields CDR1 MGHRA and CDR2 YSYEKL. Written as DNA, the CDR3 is TGCGCCAGCAGCCAAGATTGGGCAGGGACTACCGCCTACTTC. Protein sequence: CASSQDWAGTTAYF.

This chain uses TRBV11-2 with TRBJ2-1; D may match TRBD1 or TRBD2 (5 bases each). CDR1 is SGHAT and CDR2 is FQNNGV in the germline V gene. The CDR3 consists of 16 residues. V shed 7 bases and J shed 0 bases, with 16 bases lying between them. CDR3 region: CASKTQRGNSYNEQFF. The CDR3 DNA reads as TGTGCCAGCAAAACTCAGAGGGGAAACTCCTACAATGAGCAGTTCTTC.

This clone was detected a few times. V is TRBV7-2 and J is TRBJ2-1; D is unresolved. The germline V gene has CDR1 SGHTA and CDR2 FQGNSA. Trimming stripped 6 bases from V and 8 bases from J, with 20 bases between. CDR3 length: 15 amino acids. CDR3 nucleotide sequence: TGTGCCAGCAGAAAAGGTCCGGTGGCAGGCGATGAGCAGTTCTTC. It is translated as CASRKGPVAGDEQFF.

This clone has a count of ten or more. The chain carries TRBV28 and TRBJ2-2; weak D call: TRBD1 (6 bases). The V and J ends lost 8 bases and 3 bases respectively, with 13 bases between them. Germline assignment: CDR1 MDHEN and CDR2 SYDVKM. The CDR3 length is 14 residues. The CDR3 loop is CASLTDRYTGELFF. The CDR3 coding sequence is TGTGCCAGCCTAACGGACAGATACACCGGGGAGCTGTTTTTT.

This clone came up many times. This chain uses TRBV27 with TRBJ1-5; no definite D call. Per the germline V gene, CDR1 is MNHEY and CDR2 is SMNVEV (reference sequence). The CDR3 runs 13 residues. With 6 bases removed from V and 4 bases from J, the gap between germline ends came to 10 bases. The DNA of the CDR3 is TGTGCCAGCAGACATCTGAGTAATCAGCCCCAGCATTTT. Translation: CASRHLSNQPQHF.

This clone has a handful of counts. The CDR3 is CASSSGTSGEQYF. The DNA for the CDR3 is TGTGCCAGCAGCTCAGGGACTAGCGGCGAGCAGTACTTC. This chain uses TRBV7-3 with TRBJ2-7; 11 bases agree with TRBD2. This CDR3 has 13 residues. Trimming took 4 bases from V and 6 from J; bases not matched to a gene: 2. CDR1 and CDR2 (germline): SGHTA, FQGTGA.

The CDR3 nucleotides are TGTGCCATCAAAGGGGCTGGGGCCAACGTCCTGACTTTC. Translated, it gives CAIKGAGANVLTF. The V and J genes are TRBV10-3 and TRBJ2-6, with a possible D match to TRBD1 (5 bases). The CDR3 has 13 residues. V lost 7 bases, J lost 2 bases, and 6 bases lay in between. The germline V gene encodes CDR1 ENHRY and CDR2 SYGVKD.

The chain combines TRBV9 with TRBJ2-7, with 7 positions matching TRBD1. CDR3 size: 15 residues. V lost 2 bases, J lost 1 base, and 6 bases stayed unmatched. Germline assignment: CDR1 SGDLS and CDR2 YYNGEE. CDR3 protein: CASSVGQDPSYEQYF. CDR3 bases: TGTGCCAGCAGCGTTGGACAGGATCCGTCCTACGAGCAGTACTTC.

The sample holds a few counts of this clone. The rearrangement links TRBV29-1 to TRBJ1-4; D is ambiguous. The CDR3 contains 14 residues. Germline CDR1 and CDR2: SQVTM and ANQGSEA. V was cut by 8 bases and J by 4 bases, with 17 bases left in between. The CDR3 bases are TGCAGCCTTACCTTCGCGGGGAATAATGAAAAACTGTTTTTT. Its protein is CSLTFAGNNEKLFF.

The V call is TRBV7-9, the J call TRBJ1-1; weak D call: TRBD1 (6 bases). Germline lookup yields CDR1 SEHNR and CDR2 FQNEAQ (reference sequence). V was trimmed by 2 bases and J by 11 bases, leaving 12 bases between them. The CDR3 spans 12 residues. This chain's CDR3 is CASSLQGLGAFF. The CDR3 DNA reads TGTGCCAGCAGCTTACAGGGGCTTGGGGCTTTCTTT.

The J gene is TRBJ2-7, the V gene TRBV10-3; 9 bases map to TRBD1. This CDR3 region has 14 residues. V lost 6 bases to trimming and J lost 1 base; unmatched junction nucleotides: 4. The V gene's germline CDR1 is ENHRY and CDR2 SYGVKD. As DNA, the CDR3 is TGTGCCATCAGAGGGACAGGGTTTTCCTACGAGCAGTACTTC. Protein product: CAIRGTGFSYEQYF.

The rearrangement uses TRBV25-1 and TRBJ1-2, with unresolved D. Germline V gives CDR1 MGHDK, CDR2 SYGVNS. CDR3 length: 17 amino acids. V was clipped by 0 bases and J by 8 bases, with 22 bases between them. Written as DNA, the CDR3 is TGTGCCAGCAGTGAATACACCACACAGATAGGTAGTTCGGGCTACACCTTC. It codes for CASSEYTTQIGSSGYTF.